This TCR beta chain was identified in a study of T cell responses to AZD1222 COVID-19 vaccine. Study outcomes and limitations: Repertoires were collected only later (after the peak T cell response had occurred).

Using immunoSEQ multiplex PCR, the repertoire was profiled, and TCRdb retains in-frame clones only, with some absent. The repertoire has 150,000 to 200,000 clones, 92% of them found once; the top ten carry around 1%. As regards this clone: Antigen: not known.

Germline loops: CDR1 SGHTA, CDR2 FQGNSA. The CDR3 totals 16 residues. V gave up 4 bases and J gave up 3 bases, with 16 bases separating them. This TCR came from an adult who received the AZD1222 COVID-19 vaccine. The rearrangement uses TRBV7-2 and TRBJ1-5, with a tentative D call TRBD1 (5 bases). The specimen comprised peripheral blood, sampled 28 days after the second AZD1222 dose. The CDR3 DNA reads TGTGCCAGCAGCTCGGGGCCCTCAGTACCCAATCAGCCCCAGCATTTT. Translating it yields CASSSGPSVPNQPQHF.